These T cell receptor beta chains were read from a single sample in a study of CD8 T cells in Susac syndrome. Each CDR3 protein is one row after TCRdb ran MiXCR on the immunoSEQ multiplex PCR reads. Here the sample spans roughly 180,000 distinct CDR3 sequences, about 94% being singletons. Sequences were obtained from CD4+ T cells from PBMCs. These receptors originate from a human donor with Susac syndrome. The CDR3 runs from the conserved cysteine through the conserved F or W. Fields, in order: CDR3 length, V gene, D gene, CDR3 protein. The D gene is left open where the match is weak.

len: 13; v_gene: TRBV12-3/TRBV12-4; d_gene: TRBD1; CDR3aa: CASSTTGKETQYF
len: 15; v_gene: TRBV6-5; d_gene: .; CDR3aa: CASSNPGLMNTEAFF
len: 15; v_gene: TRBV7-8; d_gene: TRBD1; CDR3aa: CASSLDGQENSPLHF
len: 18; v_gene: TRBV15; d_gene: TRBD1; CDR3aa: CATSRDLAGTGISYEQYF
len: 12; v_gene: TRBV29-1; d_gene: TRBD1; CDR3aa: CSVVMGDRGAFF
len: 18; v_gene: TRBV7-2; d_gene: .; CDR3aa: CASSLTLAETYHQETQYF
len: 15; v_gene: TRBV7-6; d_gene: TRBD1; CDR3aa: CASSTIRDRGYEQYF
len: 16; v_gene: TRBV20-1; d_gene: .; CDR3aa: CSAGGGRVNLYNERFF
len: 18; v_gene: TRBV7-2; d_gene: TRBD2; CDR3aa: CASSSSPRPSGSGNEQFF
len: 14; v_gene: TRBV12-3/TRBV12-4; d_gene: .; CDR3aa: CASSTGPLKNIQYF